This T cell receptor beta chain was recovered during a study of shared clonotypes between healthy human individuals. Study details: CD8 memory received one plate per donor, CD8 naive two, CD4 memory three and CD4 naive three.

Across several immunoSEQ plates, the genomic DNA of each subset was split evenly. Generated by immunoSEQ multiplex PCR, the TCRdb table keeps only in-frame clones and is missing some. The data hold about 1.1 million clones, with approximately 80% observed a single time. Study-level points and caveats: Memory subsets generally showed smaller estimated richness than naive subsets did. Represented diversity (both genetic and exposure-history) was limited by the small number of donors.

Germline CDR1 and CDR2: SGHTA and FQGNSA. The CDR3 length is 13 residues. V gave up 5 bases and J gave up 10 bases, with 16 bases separating them. About this clone: Its matching antigen is unknown.

The genes are TRBV7-2 and TRBJ2-3, with D hard to call. Sequenced: memory CD4+ T cells from PBMCs. As for subset: CD45RA-negative fraction. The origin of this receptor is a man between 18 and 35 years old in good health. Some clones in this sample may be carry-over from other donors' samples. The CDR3 protein is CASSPQPSTAQYF. CDR3 coding DNA: TGTGCCAGCAGCCCCCAGCCCAGTACCGCGCAGTATTTT.